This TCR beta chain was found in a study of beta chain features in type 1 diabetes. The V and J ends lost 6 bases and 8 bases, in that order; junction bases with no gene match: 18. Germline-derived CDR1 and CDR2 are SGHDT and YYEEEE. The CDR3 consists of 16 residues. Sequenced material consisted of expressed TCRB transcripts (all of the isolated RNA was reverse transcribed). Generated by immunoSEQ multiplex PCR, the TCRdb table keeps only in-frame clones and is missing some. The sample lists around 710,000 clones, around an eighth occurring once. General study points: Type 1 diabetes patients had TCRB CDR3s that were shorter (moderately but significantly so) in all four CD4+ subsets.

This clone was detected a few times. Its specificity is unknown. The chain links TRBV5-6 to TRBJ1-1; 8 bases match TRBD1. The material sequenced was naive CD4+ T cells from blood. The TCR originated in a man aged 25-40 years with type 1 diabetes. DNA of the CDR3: TGTGCCAGCACCCCTCGACAGGGGACCTTTTTATCCGAAGCTTTCTTT. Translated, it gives CASTPRQGTFLSEAFF.